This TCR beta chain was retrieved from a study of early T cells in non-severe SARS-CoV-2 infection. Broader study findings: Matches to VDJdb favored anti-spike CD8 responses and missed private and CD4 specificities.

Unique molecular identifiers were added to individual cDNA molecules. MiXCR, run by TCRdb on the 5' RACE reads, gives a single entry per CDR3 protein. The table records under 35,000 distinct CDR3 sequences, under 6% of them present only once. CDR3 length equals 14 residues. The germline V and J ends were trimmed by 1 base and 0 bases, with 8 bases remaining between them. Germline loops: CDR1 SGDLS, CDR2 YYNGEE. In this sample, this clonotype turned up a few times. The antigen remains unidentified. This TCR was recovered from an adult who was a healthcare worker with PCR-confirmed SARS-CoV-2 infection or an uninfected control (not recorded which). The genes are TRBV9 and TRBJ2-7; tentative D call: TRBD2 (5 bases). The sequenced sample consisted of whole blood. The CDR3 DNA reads TGTGCCAGCAGCGTAAGGGAGTTCTCCTACGAGCAGTACTTC. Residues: CASSVREFSYEQYF.